The rows below give T cell receptor beta chains drawn from one sample of a study of T cell responses to AZD1222 COVID-19 vaccine. Here immunoSEQ multiplex PCR was the method, and the copy in TCRdb shows in-frame clones only, minus some. The data hold around 180,000 clones, with about 89% observed a single time. The specimen was peripheral blood, collected on day 0 of MenACWY control vaccination. Receptor source: an adult in good health. Each CDR3 is given with its conserved first and last residue. Each record gives: D gene, clone size, J gene, V gene, CDR3 DNA, CDR3 protein. D genes are given only for firm matches. Not all rows give a size; the values are once, few, many and, for expanded clones, a class.

d_gene: NA; abundance: NA; j_gene: TRBJ2-7; v_gene: TRBV6-5; CDR3nt: TGTGCCAGCATATCGTCCCGGGGCGAGCAGTACTTC; CDR3aa: CASISSRGEQYF
d_gene: TRBD2; abundance: NA; j_gene: TRBJ2-7; v_gene: TRBV7-2; CDR3nt: TGTGCCAGCAGCTTGGCGGGAGGACATCGAGCCGAGCAGTACTTC; CDR3aa: CASSLAGGHRAEQYF
d_gene: NA; abundance: NA; j_gene: TRBJ2-2; v_gene: TRBV3-1/TRBV3-2; CDR3nt: TGTGCCAGCCGGGCAGGCCCGAACACCGGGGAGCTGTTTTTT; CDR3aa: CASRAGPNTGELFF
d_gene: NA; abundance: NA; j_gene: TRBJ1-6; v_gene: TRBV28; CDR3nt: TGTGCCAGCAGTTTAGGTCCGAGGAATTCACCCCTCCACTTT; CDR3aa: CASSLGPRNSPLHF
d_gene: TRBD1; abundance: once; j_gene: TRBJ2-1; v_gene: TRBV3-1/TRBV3-2; CDR3nt: TGTGCCAGCAGCCTCCGGGACAGGGCGGTTCTTTGCAATGAGCAGTTCTTC; CDR3aa: CASSLRDRAVLCNEQFF
d_gene: NA; abundance: NA; j_gene: TRBJ2-5; v_gene: TRBV7-2; CDR3nt: TGTGCCAGCAGCTCCCAGACGGGGCAAGAGACCCAGTACTTC; CDR3aa: CASSSQTGQETQYF
d_gene: TRBD1; abundance: NA; j_gene: TRBJ1-4; v_gene: TRBV9; CDR3nt: TGTGCCAGCAGCCCGGAGGGCAGGGGGAATGAAAAACTGTTTTTT; CDR3aa: CASSPEGRGNEKLFF
d_gene: NA; abundance: once; j_gene: TRBJ1-2; v_gene: TRBV29-1; CDR3nt: TGCAGCGTTGTCCCCCCGGAATCGGGCTATGGCTACACCTTC; CDR3aa: CSVVPPESGYGYTF
d_gene: NA; abundance: NA; j_gene: TRBJ2-1; v_gene: TRBV13; CDR3nt: TGTGCCAGCCACCTTCAGGGCTCCTACAATGAGCAGTTCTTC; CDR3aa: CASHLQGSYNEQFF
d_gene: TRBD2; abundance: NA; j_gene: TRBJ2-3; v_gene: TRBV5-1; CDR3nt: TGCGCCAGCAGCCCACTAGCGGGAGGCTATATCCCGTATTTT; CDR3aa: CASSPLAGGYIPYF
d_gene: TRBD2; abundance: once; j_gene: TRBJ2-5; v_gene: TRBV6-2/TRBV6-3; CDR3nt: TGTGCCAGCAGTTACCGCGGGGGTCTCCAAGAGACCCAGTACTTC; CDR3aa: CASSYRGGLQETQYF